The 10 T cell receptor beta chains in this list originate from one sample, sequenced in a study of T cells after yellow fever vaccination. From the 5' RACE reads, TCRdb called clonotypes with MiXCR, one entry per CDR3 protein. The data hold some 320,000 distinct CDR3 sequences, with 4.1% observed a single time. The sequencing used PBMCs, collected 5 days after the yellow fever booster vaccination. The receptors shown here come from a man aged 18 to 30 who received the YFV17D yellow fever vaccine.

This clonotype was recorded a few times. J is TRBJ2-5 and V is TRBV12-3 or TRBV12-4, with TRBD2 matching 8 bases. V gave up 5 bases and J gave up 6 bases; unmatched junction bases: 11. CDR3 size: 15 residues. CDR3 sequence reads: CASSETRGGLKTQYF. The CDR3 nucleotides are TGTGCCAGCAGTGAAACACGGGGGGGTTTAAAGACCCAGTACTTC.

This clonotype was counted many times. The rearrangement links TRBV15 to TRBJ1-5; a weak D match, TRBD1 (6 bases). Germline CDR1 LNHNV, CDR2 YYDKDF (reference sequence). V was pared by 0 bases and J by 5 bases, with 11 bases between. This CDR3 has 15 residues. The CDR3: CATSRDWDNYQPQHF. The DNA for the CDR3 is TGTGCCACCAGCAGAGATTGGGACAATTATCAGCCCCAGCATTTT.

This chain links TRBV7-3 with TRBJ1-1; a weak D match, TRBD1 (5 bases). In germline, CDR1 is SGHTA, CDR2 FQGTGA. There are 13 residues in the CDR3. Trimming cost V 1 base and J 6 bases, with 9 bases left between them. CDR3 DNA sequence: TGTGCCAGCAGCTTAATTCAGGGTTCTGAAGCTTTCTTT. Translating it yields CASSLIQGSEAFF.

This clonotype came up many times. This sequence joins TRBV4-3 and TRBJ2-3, with 12 bases that match TRBD2. This CDR3 region has 16 residues. Germline V CDR1 and CDR2: LGHNA, YSLEER. The junction had 0 bases not matched to a gene; V was cut back by 1 base and J by 1 base. DNA of the CDR3: TGCGCCAGCAGCCAAGCTAGCGGGGGGGGCACAGATACGCAGTATTTT. This gives the protein CASSQASGGGTDTQYF.

This clonotype came up a few times. The chain carries TRBV20-1 and TRBJ2-7, with 12 bases that match TRBD2. Germline CDR1 DFQATT, CDR2 SNEGSKA (reference sequence). V shed 6 bases, J shed 2 bases, and the junction held 5 bases outside the gene matches. The CDR3 runs to 14 residues. The CDR3 nucleotides are TGCAGTGCGGATACTAGCGGGGGGCCCTACGAGCAGTACTTC. Protein sequence: CSADTSGGPYEQYF.

The chain links TRBV29-1 to TRBJ1-2; 7 bases are a match to TRBD1. Germline assignment: CDR1 SQVTM and CDR2 ANQGSEA. The CDR3 contains 15 residues. With V trimmed by 5 bases and J by 3 bases, 12 bases remained unmatched. The chain's CDR3 is CSVRLQGTVDYGYTF. Here the CDR3 DNA reads TGCAGCGTTCGTTTACAGGGGACGGTGGACTATGGCTACACCTTC.

This clonotype was seen ten or more times. V is TRBV12-3 or TRBV12-4 and J is TRBJ2-1, with D possibly TRBD2 on 5 matching bases. V shed 3 bases and J shed 10 bases, with 10 bases lying between them. This CDR3 spans 12 amino acids. The CDR3 spells CASSFEGGEQFF. Here the CDR3 DNA reads TGTGCCAGCAGTTTTGAGGGTGGCGAGCAGTTCTTC.

The table lists this clonotype with many counts. The rearrangement links TRBV27 to TRBJ2-2; D unresolved. CDR1 is MNHEY and CDR2 is SMNVEV in the germline V gene (reference sequence). V was pared by 2 bases and J by 4 bases, with 11 bases between. The CDR3 is made up of 15 amino acids. DNA of the CDR3: TGTGCCAGCAGTTTAATGGGTCCCGGCACCGGGGAGCTGTTTTTT. As protein: CASSLMGPGTGELFF.

This clonotype was recorded a few times. This rearrangement joins TRBV7-9 to TRBJ1-2; the D gene is possibly TRBD1 (6 bases). Per germline, CDR1 SEHNR and CDR2 FQNEAQ (reference sequence). The CDR3 is made up of 16 amino acids. Trimming removed 5 bases at V and 1 base at J, with 17 bases between. The DNA of the CDR3 is TGTGCCAGCAGCCCAGGGAAGACAGGAGATAACTATGGCTACACCTTC. This codes for CASSPGKTGDNYGYTF.

The sample holds many counts of this clonotype. J is TRBJ1-2 and V is TRBV20-1, with D possibly matching TRBD1 (6 bases). Germline assignment: CDR1 DFQATT and CDR2 SNEGSKA (reference sequence). Between the trimmed V and J ends, which lost 3 bases and 9 bases, there was a span of 11 bases. The CDR3 loop spans 11 amino acids. Here the CDR3 reads CSASPGDRYTF. The CDR3 nucleotides read TGCAGTGCTAGCCCAGGGGATCGCTACACCTTC.